This T cell receptor beta chain stems from a study of patients and donors after allogeneic stem cell transplantation. From the RT-PCR reads, TCRdb called clonotypes with MiXCR, one entry per CDR3 protein. This sample yields hundreds of thousands of distinct CDR3 sequences, of which around 16% are seen a single time; just over 7% belongs to the top ten. Germline V gene data show CDR1 as MNHEY and CDR2 as SMNVEV (reference sequence). This CDR3 is 16 amino acids long. V lost 5 bases and J lost 4, with 21 bases in between. Sequencing input: blood, either unsorted or a sorted T cell fraction (not recorded which). The sequence was obtained from a human donor who was either an allogeneic HSCT recipient or a stem cell or donor lymphocyte infusion donor (not recorded which). It is not recorded whose cells these are; they may come from a transplant donor. The chain joins TRBV27 to TRBJ2-7; D remains ambiguous. The CDR3 region has the DNA TGTGCCAGCAGTCCGCTCCGTCGTTCAGTTCCATACGAGCAGTACTTC. This translates into CASSPLRRSVPYEQYF.